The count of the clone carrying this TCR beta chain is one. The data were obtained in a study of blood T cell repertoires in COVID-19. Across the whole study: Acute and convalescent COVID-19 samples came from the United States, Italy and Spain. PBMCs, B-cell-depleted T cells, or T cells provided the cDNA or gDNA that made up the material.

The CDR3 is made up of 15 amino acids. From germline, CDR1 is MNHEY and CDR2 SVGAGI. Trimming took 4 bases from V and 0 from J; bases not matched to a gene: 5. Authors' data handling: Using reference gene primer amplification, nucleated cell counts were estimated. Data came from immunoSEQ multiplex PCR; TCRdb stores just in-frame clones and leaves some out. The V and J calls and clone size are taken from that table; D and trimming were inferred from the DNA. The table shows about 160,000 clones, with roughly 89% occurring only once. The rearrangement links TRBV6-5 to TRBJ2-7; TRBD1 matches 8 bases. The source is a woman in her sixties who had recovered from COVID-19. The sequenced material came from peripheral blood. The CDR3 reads CASSWTGTSSYEQYF. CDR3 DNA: TGTGCCAGCAGTTGGACAGGGACTTCCTCCTACGAGCAGTACTTC.